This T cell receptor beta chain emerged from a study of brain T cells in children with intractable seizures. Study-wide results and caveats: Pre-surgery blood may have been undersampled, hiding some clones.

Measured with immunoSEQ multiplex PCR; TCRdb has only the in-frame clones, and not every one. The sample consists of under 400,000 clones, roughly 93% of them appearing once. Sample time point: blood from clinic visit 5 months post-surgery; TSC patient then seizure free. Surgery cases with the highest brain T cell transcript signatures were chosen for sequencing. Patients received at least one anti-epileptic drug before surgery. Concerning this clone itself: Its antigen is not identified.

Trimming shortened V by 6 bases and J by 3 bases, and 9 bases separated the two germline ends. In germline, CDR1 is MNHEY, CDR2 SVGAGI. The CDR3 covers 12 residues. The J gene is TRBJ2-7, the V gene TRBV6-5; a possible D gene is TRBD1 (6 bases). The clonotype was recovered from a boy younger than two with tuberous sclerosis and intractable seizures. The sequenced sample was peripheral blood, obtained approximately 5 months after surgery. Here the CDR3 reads CASRDRLYEQYF. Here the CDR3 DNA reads TGTGCCAGCAGAGACAGGCTCTACGAGCAGTACTTC.